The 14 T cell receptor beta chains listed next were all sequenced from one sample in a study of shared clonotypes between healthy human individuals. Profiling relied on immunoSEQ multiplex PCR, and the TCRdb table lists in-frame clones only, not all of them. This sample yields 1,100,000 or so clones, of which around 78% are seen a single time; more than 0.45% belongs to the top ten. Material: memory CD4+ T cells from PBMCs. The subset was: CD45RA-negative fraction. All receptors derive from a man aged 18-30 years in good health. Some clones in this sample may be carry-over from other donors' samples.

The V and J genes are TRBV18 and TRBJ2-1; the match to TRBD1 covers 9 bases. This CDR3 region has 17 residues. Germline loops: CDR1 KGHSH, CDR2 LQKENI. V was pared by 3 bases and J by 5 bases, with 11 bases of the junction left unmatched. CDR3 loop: CASSPYTLGQGHNEQFF. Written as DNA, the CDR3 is TGTGCCAGCTCACCCTATACTCTGGGACAGGGACACAATGAGCAGTTCTTC.

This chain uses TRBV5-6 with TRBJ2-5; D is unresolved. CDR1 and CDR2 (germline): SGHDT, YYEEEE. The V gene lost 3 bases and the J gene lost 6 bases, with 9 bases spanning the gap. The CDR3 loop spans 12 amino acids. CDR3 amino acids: CASSSSSQTQYF. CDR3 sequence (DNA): TGTGCCAGCAGCTCGTCGTCCCAGACCCAGTACTTC.

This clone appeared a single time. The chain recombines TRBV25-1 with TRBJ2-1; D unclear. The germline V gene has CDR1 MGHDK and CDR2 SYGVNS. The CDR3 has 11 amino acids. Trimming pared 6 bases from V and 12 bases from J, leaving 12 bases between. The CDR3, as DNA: TGTGCCAGCAGCCCGTCCTACGCGCAGTTCTTC. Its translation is CASSPSYAQFF.

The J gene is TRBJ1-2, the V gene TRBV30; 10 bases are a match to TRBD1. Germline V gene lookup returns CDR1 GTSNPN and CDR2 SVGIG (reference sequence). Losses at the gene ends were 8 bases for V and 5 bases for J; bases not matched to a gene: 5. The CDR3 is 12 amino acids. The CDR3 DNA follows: TGTGCCAGAGAGGACAGGGGGTATGGCTACACCTTC. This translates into CAREDRGYGYTF.

CDR3 loop: CASSTPGQGVGDTQYF. CDR3 in DNA: TGTGCCAGCAGTACGCCCGGACAGGGGGTTGGAGATACGCAGTATTTT. The chain is built from TRBV28 and TRBJ2-3; 10 bases are a match to TRBD1. The CDR3 runs 16 residues. V shed 5 bases and J 5 bases; nucleotides not matched to a gene: 10. Germline assignment: CDR1 MDHEN and CDR2 SYDVKM.

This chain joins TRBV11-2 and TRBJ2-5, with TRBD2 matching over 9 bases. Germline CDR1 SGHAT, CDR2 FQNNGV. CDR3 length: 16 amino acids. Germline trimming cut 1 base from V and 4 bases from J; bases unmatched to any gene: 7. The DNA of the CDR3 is TGTGCCAGCAGCTTAGGCGCGGGAGGGGGGAGAGAGACCCAGTACTTC. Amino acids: CASSLGAGGGRETQYF.

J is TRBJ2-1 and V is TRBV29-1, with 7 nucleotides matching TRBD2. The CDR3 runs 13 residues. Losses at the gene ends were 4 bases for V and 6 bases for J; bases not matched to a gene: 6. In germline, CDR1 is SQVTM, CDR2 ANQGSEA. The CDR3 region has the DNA TGCAGCGTTGCACGGACTAGTGTCAATGAGCAGTTCTTC. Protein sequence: CSVARTSVNEQFF.

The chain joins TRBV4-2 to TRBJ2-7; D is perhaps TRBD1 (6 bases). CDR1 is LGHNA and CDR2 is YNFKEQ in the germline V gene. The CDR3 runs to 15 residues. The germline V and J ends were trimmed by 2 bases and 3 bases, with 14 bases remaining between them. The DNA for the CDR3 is TGTGCCAGCAGCCAACCGGGACACCCTAACTACGAGCAGTACTTC. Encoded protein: CASSQPGHPNYEQYF.

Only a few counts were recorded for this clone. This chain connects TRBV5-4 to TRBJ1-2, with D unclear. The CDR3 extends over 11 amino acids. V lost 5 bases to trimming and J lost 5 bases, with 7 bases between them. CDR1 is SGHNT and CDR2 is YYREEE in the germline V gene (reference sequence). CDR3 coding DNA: TGTGCCAGCAGTTCCGTATATGGCTACACCTTC. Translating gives CASSSVYGYTF.

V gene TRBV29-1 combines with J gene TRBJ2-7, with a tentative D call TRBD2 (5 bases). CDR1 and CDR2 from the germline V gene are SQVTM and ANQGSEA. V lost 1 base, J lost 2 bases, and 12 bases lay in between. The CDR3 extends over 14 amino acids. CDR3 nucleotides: TGCAGCGTTGAAGGGACTCGTGGGGCCTACGAGCAGTACTTC. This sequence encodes CSVEGTRGAYEQYF.

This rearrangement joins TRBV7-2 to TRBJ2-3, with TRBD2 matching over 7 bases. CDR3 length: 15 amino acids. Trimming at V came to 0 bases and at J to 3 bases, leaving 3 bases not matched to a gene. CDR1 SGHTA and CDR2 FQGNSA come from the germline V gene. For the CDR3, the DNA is TGTGCCAGCAGCTTAGCGGGAGCGGGGACAGATACGCAGTATTTT. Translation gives CASSLAGAGTDTQYF.

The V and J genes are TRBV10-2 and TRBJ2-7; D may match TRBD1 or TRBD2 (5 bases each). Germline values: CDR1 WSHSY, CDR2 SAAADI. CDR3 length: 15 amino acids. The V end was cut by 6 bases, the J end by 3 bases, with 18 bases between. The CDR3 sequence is CASRYTPGAYYEQYF. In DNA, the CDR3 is TGCGCCAGCAGATACACCCCCGGGGCCTACTACGAGCAGTACTTC.

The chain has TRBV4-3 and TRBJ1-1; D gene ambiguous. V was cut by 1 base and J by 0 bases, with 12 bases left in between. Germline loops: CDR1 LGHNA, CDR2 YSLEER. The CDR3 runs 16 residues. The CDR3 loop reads CASSQGHQPLNTEAFF. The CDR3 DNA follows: TGCGCCAGCAGCCAAGGGCATCAGCCGTTGAACACTGAAGCTTTCTTT.

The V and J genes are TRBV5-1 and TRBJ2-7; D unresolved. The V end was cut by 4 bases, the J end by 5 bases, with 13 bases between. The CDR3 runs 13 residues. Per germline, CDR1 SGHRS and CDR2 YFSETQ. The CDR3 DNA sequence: TGCGCCAGCAGCGAACCTACTGGCGACGAGCAGTACTTC. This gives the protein CASSEPTGDEQYF.